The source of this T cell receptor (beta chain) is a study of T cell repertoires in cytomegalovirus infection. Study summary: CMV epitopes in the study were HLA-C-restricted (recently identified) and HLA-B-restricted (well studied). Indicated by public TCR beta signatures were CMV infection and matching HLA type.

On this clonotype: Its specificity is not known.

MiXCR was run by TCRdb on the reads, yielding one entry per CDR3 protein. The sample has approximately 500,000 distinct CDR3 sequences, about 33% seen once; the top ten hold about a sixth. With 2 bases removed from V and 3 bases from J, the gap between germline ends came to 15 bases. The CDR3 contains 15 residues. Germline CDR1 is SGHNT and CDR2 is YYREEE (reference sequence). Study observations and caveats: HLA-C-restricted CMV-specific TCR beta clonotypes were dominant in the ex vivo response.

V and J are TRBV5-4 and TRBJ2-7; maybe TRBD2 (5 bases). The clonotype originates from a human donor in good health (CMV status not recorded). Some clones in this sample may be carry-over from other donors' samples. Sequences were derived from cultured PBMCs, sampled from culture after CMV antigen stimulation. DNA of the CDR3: TGTGCCAGCAGCTTTGGGTCGGGAAAGAGCTACGAGCAGTACTTC. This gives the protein CASSFGSGKSYEQYF.